The 6 T cell receptor beta chains presented below share a single source sample, sequenced in a study of regulatory T cells in long-lasting Graves disease. The time point is: newly diagnosed GD, antithyroid drugs for less than 3 months. PBMC-extracted RNA yielded the TCR library. Combining iRepertoire HTBI primers with Arm-PCR of CDR3 regions, the authors built TCR beta libraries. MiXCR, applied by TCRdb to the multiplex PCR reads, yields one record per CDR3 protein. Of roughly 440,000 distinct CDR3 sequences in the sample, 15% to 20% were seen once. This same sample was also part of a study on T cells in Graves' hyperthyroidism and ophthalmopathy.

The sequenced sample was peripheral blood mononuclear cells (PBMCs), obtained at new diagnosis, from a patient treated with antithyroid drugs. These receptors were collected from a woman younger than 35 with Graves disease.

At least ten counts were recorded for this clonotype. V gene TRBV3-1 combines with J gene TRBJ2-1; unclear D gene. From germline, CDR1 is LGHDT and CDR2 YNNKEL (reference sequence). The CDR3 runs 12 residues. Trimming took 5 bases from V and 6 from J, leaving 8 bases between them. CDR3: CASSILVNEQFF. The DNA for the CDR3 is TGTGCCAGCAGCATCCTAGTCAATGAGCAGTTCTTC.

The chain employs TRBV7-9 and TRBJ2-5; D is unresolved. This CDR3 region has 15 residues. Trimming pared 1 base from V and 5 bases from J, leaving 14 bases between. CDR1 and CDR2 (germline): SEHNR, FQNEAQ (reference sequence). CDR3 protein: CASSLVQADSETQYF. CDR3 coding DNA: TGTGCCAGCAGCTTAGTTCAGGCAGATTCGGAGACCCAGTACTTC.

This clonotype was found many times. The V call is TRBV28, the J call TRBJ2-7, with D hard to call. With 3 bases removed from V and 2 bases from J, the gap between germline ends came to 11 bases. The CDR3 is made up of 14 amino acids. CDR1 is MDHEN, CDR2 SYDVKM, per germline. In nucleotides, the CDR3 is TGTGCCAGCAGTTTTGGCAGCGTGGCCTACGAGCAGTACTTC. Protein sequence: CASSFGSVAYEQYF. The entire variable domain, with the rest obtained from reference TRBV28 and TRBJ2-7, is as follows: DVKVTQSSRYLVKRTGEKVFLECVQDMDHENMFWYRQDPGLGLRLIYFSYDVKMKEKGDIPEGYSVSREKKERFSLILESASTNQTSMYLCASSFGSVAYEQYFGPGTRLTVT.

This clonotype showed up just a few times. This chain connects TRBV27 to TRBJ2-3; 12 bases align to TRBD2. Per germline, CDR1 MNHEY and CDR2 SMNVEV (reference sequence). V shed 6 bases, J shed 6 bases, and the junction held 19 bases outside the gene matches. CDR3 length: 19 residues. CDR3 sequence reads: CASSSSGRGQLMIVDTQYF. Written as DNA, the CDR3 is TGTGCCAGCAGCTCTAGCGGGAGGGGCCAGTTGATGATCGTCGATACGCAGTATTTT.

To note about this clonotype: A single base separates this from a much larger clone, so it may be a read error. V gene TRBV20-1 combines with J gene TRBJ1-1; no reliable D call. The CDR3 has 8 amino acids. From germline, CDR1 is DFQATT and CDR2 SNEGSKA (reference sequence). The CDR3 DNA is TGCAGTGCTCTTTATGGTTCCTTT. Amino acids: CSALYGSF.

In this sample, this clonotype turned up many times. V is TRBV28 and J is TRBJ2-7; 7 nucleotides line up with TRBD1. This CDR3 spans 15 amino acids. The germline V gene has CDR1 MDHEN and CDR2 SYDVKM. The J segment lost 0 bases and the V segment lost 5 bases, leaving 7 bases of the junction unmatched. The CDR3 nucleotides read TGTGCCAGCAGTCCCGGGACAGTGAGCTCCTACGAGCAGTACTTC. It specifies CASSPGTVSSYEQYF.